This T cell receptor (beta chain) was sequenced for a study of cytomegalovirus exposure and HLA in healthy donors. Study information: Genetic ancestry analysis placed about 80% of the roughly 400 donors that were genotyped in the Caucasian-associated cluster.

Overall study findings and caveats: Apart from CMV serostatus, no immune exposure information was available.

The PCR had 60 Vbeta and 13 Jbeta primers. Only in-frame clones appear in the TCRdb table, and some are missing; sequencing was by immunoSEQ multiplex PCR. The sample gives approximately 100,000 clones, 70% to 80% of which show up once; more than 10% is in the top ten. CDR3 length equals 16 residues. Per the germline V gene, CDR1 is SEHNR and CDR2 is FQNEAQ (reference sequence). V was trimmed by 1 base and J by 7 bases, leaving 14 bases between them. Only a few counts were recorded for this clone. The antigen remains undetermined. The sequencing input was PBMCs. The source is a woman aged 40-49 years in good health and CMV-seropositive. This chain joins TRBV7-9 and TRBJ1-6, with D possibly TRBD1 on 5 matching bases. CDR3 region: CASSLVSGLINSPLHF. CDR3 in DNA: TGTGCCAGCAGCTTAGTATCGGGACTGATAAATTCACCCCTCCACTTT.